This is a list of T cell receptor beta chains from one sample in a study of identical twins. Each CDR3 protein gets one entry after TCRdb re-called the 5' RACE reads with MiXCR. The table lists roughly 230,000 distinct CDR3 sequences, about 8.5% of them singletons, with 3% in the top ten. These data are also associated with another study on yellow fever vaccine responses in identical twins.

Sequenced sample: CD8+ T cells sorted from blood. The receptors were sampled from a woman younger than 30 in good health. Each CDR3 is given without its conserved first and last residue.

CDR3aa: ASSSLSVGELF
v_gene: TRBV7-9
j_gene: TRBJ2-2

CDR3aa: ASSTLRWRKFDYEQY
v_gene: TRBV6-2/TRBV6-3
j_gene: TRBJ2-7

CDR3aa: ASSKVVLAGLYEQY
v_gene: TRBV21-1
j_gene: TRBJ2-7

CDR3aa: PSSRGQNQETQY
v_gene: TRBV14
j_gene: TRBJ2-5

CDR3aa: ASSYETSGSYEQY
v_gene: TRBV6-5
j_gene: TRBJ2-7

CDR3aa: ASSPREGQETQY
v_gene: TRBV7-9
j_gene: TRBJ2-5

CDR3aa: SVDLAGEPDSYNEQF
v_gene: TRBV29-1
j_gene: TRBJ2-1

CDR3aa: AIGLAGGGGELF
v_gene: TRBV10-3
j_gene: TRBJ2-2

CDR3aa: ASSRTGVTQNEQF
v_gene: TRBV6-1
j_gene: TRBJ2-1

CDR3aa: ASSLAGQGVNTGELF
v_gene: TRBV7-9
j_gene: TRBJ2-2

CDR3aa: ASSLSRGLEAF
v_gene: TRBV27
j_gene: TRBJ1-1

CDR3aa: ASSPLSSYNEQF
v_gene: TRBV12-3/TRBV12-4
j_gene: TRBJ2-1

CDR3aa: ASSLTGTGLFSSYNSPLH
v_gene: TRBV28
j_gene: TRBJ1-6

CDR3aa: SARAQGAIEIDEAF
v_gene: TRBV20-1
j_gene: TRBJ1-1

CDR3aa: ASSLWANSPLH
v_gene: TRBV28
j_gene: TRBJ1-6

CDR3aa: ASSLGDSKNIQY
v_gene: TRBV3-1
j_gene: TRBJ2-4

CDR3aa: ASREAGRTDTQY
v_gene: TRBV7-2
j_gene: TRBJ2-3

CDR3aa: SVVDRGLGETQY
v_gene: TRBV29-1
j_gene: TRBJ2-5

CDR3aa: AISESIGSGDPDTQY
v_gene: TRBV10-3
j_gene: TRBJ2-3

CDR3aa: ASSPRDRDHNEQF
v_gene: TRBV7-9
j_gene: TRBJ2-1

CDR3aa: ASSPAGAGDTEAF
v_gene: TRBV18
j_gene: TRBJ1-1

CDR3aa: ASSPLYEREIGELF
v_gene: TRBV4-3
j_gene: TRBJ2-2

CDR3aa: SVENTEAF
v_gene: TRBV29-1
j_gene: TRBJ1-1